This T cell receptor (beta chain) was recorded in a study of T cells in Graves' hyperthyroidism and ophthalmopathy. Graves' hyperthyroidism was deemed stable given no ophthalmopathy progression within 18 months. Amplified TCR beta CDR3 regions came from RNA transcripts. The TCR CDR3 was amplified in a first-round RT-PCR using the HTBI primer set. Via MiXCR, TCRdb re-called the multiplex PCR reads, giving one row per CDR3 protein. The profile covers around 97,000 distinct CDR3 sequences, with 47% appearing a single time and roughly 26% taken by the ten largest. The clonotype comes from a man aged 40-50 years with Graves' hyperthyroidism. Sequenced: blood.

The chain's CDR3 is CASSTDSYEQYF. CDR3 nucleotides: TGTGCCAGCAGCACGGACTCCTACGAGCAGTACTTC. The chain couples TRBV2 to TRBJ2-7; D remains unclear. Germline V CDR1 and CDR2: SNHLY, FYNNEI. Trimming removed 6 bases at V and 0 bases at J, with 6 bases between. The CDR3 covers 12 residues.